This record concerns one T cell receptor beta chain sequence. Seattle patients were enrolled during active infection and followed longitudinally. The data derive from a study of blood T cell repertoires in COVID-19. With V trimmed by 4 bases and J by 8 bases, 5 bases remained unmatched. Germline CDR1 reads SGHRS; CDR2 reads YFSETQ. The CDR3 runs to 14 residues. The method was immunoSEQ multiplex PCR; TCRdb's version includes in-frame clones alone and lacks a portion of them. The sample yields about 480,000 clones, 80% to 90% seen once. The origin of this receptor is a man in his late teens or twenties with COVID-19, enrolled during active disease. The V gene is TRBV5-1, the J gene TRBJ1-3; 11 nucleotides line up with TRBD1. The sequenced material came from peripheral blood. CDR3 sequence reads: CASSLGTGGDTIYF. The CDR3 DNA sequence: TGCGCCAGCAGCCTAGGGACAGGGGGAGACACCATATATTTT.